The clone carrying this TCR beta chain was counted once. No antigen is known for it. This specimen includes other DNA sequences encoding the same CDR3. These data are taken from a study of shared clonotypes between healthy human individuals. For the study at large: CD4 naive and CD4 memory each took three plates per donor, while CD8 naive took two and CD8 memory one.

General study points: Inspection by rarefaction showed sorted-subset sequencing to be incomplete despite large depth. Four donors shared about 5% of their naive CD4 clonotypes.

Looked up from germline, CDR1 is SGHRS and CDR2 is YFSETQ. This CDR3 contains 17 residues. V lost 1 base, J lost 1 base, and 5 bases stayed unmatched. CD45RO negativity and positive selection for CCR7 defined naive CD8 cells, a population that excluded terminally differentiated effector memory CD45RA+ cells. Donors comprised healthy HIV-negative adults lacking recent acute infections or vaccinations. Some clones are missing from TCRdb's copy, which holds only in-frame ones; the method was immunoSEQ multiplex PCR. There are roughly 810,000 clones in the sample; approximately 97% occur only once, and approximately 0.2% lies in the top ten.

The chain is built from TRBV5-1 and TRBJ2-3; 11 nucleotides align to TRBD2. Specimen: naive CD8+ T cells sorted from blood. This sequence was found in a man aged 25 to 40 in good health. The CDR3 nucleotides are TGCGCCAGCAGCTTGACTACTAGCGGGAGACGCACAGATACGCAGTATTTT. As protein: CASSLTTSGRRTDTQYF.